This entry concerns a single T cell receptor beta chain. The data derive from a study of blood T cell repertoires in COVID-19. Study overall: Samples of COVID-19 (acute and convalescent) were obtained from the United States, Italy and Spain.

Generated by immunoSEQ multiplex PCR, the TCRdb table keeps only in-frame clones and is missing some. The sample carries about 340,000 clones, approximately 87% recorded once. The CDR3 totals 15 residues. Per the germline V gene, CDR1 is LGHDT and CDR2 is YNNKEL (reference sequence). The V and J ends lost 4 bases and 3 bases, in that order; junction bases with no gene match: 4. Sequencing was performed on peripheral blood. The chain employs TRBV3-1 (or the pseudogene TRBV3-2) and TRBJ2-7; 12 positions agree with TRBD2. The receptor's source is a woman aged 45-65 years with COVID-19, enrolled during active disease. The DNA of the CDR3 is TGTGCCAGCAGCCCGGGACTAGCGGGTGGCTACGAGCAGTACTTC. This codes for CASSPGLAGGYEQYF.